The 3 T cell receptor beta chains presented below share a single source sample, sequenced in a study of cytomegalovirus exposure and HLA in healthy donors. PCR employed 60 Vbeta and 13 Jbeta primers. This table comes from immunoSEQ multiplex PCR, and its TCRdb copy is limited to in-frame clones, with some not included. This table holds under 200,000 clones, less than 90% found once. The sequenced material came from PBMCs. All receptors come from a boy under 10 years old in good health and CMV-seronegative.

The CDR3 region has the DNA TGTGCCAGCAGTGCATCGACAGGGGGCGGTGAAAAACTGTTTTTT. Translated: CASSASTGGGEKLFF. The rearrangement joins TRBV25-1 to TRBJ1-4; 10 bases map to TRBD1. This CDR3 contains 15 residues. Per germline, CDR1 MGHDK and CDR2 SYGVNS. J was trimmed by 7 bases and V by 4 bases; bases with no gene match: 6.

V and J are TRBV5-1 and TRBJ2-1; 11 bases line up with TRBD2. The CDR3 totals 15 residues. CDR1 and CDR2 from the germline V gene are SGHRS and YFSETQ. Unmatched junction bases numbered 10, after V lost 6 bases and J lost 8 bases. The CDR3 here is CASTPLAGETYEQFF. CDR3 nucleotide sequence: TGCGCCAGCACCCCACTAGCGGGAGAAACCTATGAGCAGTTCTTC.

This chain uses TRBV18 with TRBJ2-7, with 12 bases matching TRBD1. The germline CDR1 and CDR2 sequences are KGHSH and LQKENI. CDR3 length: 18 residues. Germline trimming cut 3 bases from V and 4 bases from J; bases unmatched to any gene: 13. The DNA of the CDR3 is TGTGCCAGCTCACCCCACGTCCCGGGACAGGGGGCGGGATACGAGCAGTACTTC. It is translated as CASSPHVPGQGAGYEQYF.